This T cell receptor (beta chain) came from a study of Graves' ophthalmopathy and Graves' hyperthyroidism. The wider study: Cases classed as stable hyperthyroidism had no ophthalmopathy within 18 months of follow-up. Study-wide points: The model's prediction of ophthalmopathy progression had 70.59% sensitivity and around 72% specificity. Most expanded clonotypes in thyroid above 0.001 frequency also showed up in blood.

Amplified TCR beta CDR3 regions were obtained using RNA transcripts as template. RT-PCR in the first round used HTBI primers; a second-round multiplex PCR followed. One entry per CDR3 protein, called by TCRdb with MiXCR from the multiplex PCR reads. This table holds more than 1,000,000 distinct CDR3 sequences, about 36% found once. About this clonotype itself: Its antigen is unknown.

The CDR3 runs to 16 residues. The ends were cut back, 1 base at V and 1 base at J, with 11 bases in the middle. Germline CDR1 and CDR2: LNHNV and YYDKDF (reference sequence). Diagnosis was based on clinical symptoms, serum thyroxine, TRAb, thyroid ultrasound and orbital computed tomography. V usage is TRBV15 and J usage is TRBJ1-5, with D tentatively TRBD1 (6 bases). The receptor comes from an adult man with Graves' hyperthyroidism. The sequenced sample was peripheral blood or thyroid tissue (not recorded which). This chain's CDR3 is CATSRGGAMSNQPQHF. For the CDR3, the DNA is TGTGCCACCAGCAGAGGGGGGGCCATGAGCAATCAGCCCCAGCATTTT.